This T cell receptor beta chain came from a study of shared clonotypes between healthy human individuals. Libraries were prepared by immunoSEQ multiplex PCR; TCRdb keeps only in-frame clonotypes and omits some of them. The sample carries some 650,000 clones, approximately 97% recorded once. Findings and caveats of the study: Clonotypes that were shared across four donors made up about 4.5% of naive CD4 clonotypes. There were few donors, and this limited the genetic and exposure-history diversity represented.

Remarks on this clone: Its matching antigen is unknown.

Losses at the gene ends were 3 bases for V and 3 bases for J; bases not matched to a gene: 4. This CDR3 region has 15 residues. Germline values: CDR1 SGHKS, CDR2 YYEKEE (reference sequence). This receptor was identified in a woman in her twenties or thirties in good health. The V and J genes are TRBV5-5 and TRBJ2-7; 12 bases fit TRBD2. Sample: naive CD4+ T cells sorted from blood. Sample subset: CD45RA+ positively selected. CDR3 DNA: TGTGCCAGCAGCTCATTACTAGCGGGAGGCTACGAGCAGTACTTC. Its translation is CASSSLLAGGYEQYF. The entire variable domain, with the rest obtained from reference TRBV5-5 and TRBJ2-7, is as follows: DAGVTQSPTHLIKTRGQQVTLRCSPISGHKSVSWYQQVLGQGPQFIFQYYEKEERGRGNFPDRFSARQFPNYSSELNVNALLLGDSALYLCASSSLLAGGYEQYFGPGTRLTVT.